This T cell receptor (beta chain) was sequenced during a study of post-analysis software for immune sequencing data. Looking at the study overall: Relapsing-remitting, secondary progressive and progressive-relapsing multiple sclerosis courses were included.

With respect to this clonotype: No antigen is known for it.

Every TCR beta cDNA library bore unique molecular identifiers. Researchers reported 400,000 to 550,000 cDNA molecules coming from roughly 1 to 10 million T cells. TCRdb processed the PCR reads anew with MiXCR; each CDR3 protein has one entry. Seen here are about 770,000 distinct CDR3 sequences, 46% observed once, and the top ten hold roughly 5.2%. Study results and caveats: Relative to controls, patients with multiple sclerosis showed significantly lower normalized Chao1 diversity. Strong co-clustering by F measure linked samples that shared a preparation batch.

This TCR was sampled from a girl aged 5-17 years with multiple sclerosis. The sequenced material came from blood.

CDR3 nucleotides: TGCAGTGCTCCTTGGGGGCCAGGTGGTGGCGTGGCATGGATCACAGATACGCAGTATTTT. Translated, it gives CSAPWGPGGGVAWITDTQYF. The rearrangement joins TRBV20-1 to TRBJ2-3; a possible D gene is TRBD1 (6 bases). CDR3 size: 20 residues. The V gene lost 5 bases and the J gene lost 2 bases, with 32 bases spanning the gap. From germline, CDR1 is DFQATT and CDR2 SNEGSKA (reference sequence).